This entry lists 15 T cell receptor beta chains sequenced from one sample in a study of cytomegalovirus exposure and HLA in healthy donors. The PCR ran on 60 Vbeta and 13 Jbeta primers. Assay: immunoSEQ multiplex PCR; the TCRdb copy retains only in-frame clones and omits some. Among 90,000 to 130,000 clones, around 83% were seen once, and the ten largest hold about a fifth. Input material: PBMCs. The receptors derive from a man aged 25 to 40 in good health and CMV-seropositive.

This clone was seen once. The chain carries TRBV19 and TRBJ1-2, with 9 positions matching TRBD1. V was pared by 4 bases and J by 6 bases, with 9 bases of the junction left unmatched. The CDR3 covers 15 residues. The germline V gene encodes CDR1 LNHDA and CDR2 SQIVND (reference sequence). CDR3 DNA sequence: TGTGCCAGTAGTACCGCGGGACAGGGTATCCATGGCTACACCTTC. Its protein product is CASSTAGQGIHGYTF. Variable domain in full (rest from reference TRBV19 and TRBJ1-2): DGGITQSPKYLFRKEGQNVTLSCEQNLNHDAMYWYRQDPGQGLRLIYYSQIVNDFQKGDIAEGYSVSREKKESFPLTVTSAQKNPTAFYLCASSTAGQGIHGYTFGSGTRLTVV.

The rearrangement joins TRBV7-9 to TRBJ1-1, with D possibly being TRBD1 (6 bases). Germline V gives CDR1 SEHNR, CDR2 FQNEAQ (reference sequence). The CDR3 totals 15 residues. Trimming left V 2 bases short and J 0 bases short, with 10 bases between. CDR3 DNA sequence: TGTGCCAGCAGCTTAACGGGGACATTGAACACTGAAGCTTTCTTT. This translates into CASSLTGTLNTEAFF.

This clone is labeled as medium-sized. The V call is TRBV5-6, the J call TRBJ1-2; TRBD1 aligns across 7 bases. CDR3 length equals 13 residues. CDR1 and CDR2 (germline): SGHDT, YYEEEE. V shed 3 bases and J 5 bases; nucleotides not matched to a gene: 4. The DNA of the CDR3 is TGTGCCAGCAGCTCTGGACAGGTTTATGGCTACACCTTC. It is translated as CASSSGQVYGYTF.

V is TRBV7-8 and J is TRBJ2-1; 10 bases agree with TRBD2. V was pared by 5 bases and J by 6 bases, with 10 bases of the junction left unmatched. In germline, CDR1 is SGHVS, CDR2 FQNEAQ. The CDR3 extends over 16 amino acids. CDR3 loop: CASSRTAGLAFNEQFF. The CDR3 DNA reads TGTGCCAGCAGCCGTACCGCGGGACTAGCGTTCAATGAGCAGTTCTTC.

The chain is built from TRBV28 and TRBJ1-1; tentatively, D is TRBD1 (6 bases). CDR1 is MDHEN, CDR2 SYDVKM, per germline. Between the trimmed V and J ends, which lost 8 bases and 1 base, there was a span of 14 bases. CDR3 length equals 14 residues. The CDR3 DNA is TGTGCCAGCGCCGGCAGGGGCCCGAACACTGAAGCTTTCTTT. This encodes CASAGRGPNTEAFF. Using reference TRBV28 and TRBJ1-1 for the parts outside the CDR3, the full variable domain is DVKVTQSSRYLVKRTGEKVFLECVQDMDHENMFWYRQDPGLGLRLIYFSYDVKMKEKGDIPEGYSVSREKKERFSLILESASTNQTSMYLCASAGRGPNTEAFFGQGTRLTVV.

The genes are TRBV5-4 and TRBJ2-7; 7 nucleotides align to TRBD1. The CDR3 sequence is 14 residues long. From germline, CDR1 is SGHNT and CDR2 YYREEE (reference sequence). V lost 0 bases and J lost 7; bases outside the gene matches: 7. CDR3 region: CASSLGDRVEEQYV. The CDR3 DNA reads TGTGCCAGCAGCTTGGGTGACAGGGTGGAAGAGCAGTACGTC.

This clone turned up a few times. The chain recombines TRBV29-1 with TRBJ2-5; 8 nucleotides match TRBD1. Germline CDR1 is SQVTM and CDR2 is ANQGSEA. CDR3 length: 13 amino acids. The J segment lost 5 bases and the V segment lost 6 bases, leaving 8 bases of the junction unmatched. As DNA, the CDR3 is TGCAGCGTGGAAAGGACAGGGCGGGAGACCCAGTACTTC. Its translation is CSVERTGRETQYF.

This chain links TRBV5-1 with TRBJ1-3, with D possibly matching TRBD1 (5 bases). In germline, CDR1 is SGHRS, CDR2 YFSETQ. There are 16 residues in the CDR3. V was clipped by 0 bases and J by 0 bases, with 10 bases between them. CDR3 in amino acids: CASSLAGGVSGNTIYF. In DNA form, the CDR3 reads TGCGCCAGCAGCTTGGCCGGGGGGGTCTCTGGAAACACCATATATTTT.

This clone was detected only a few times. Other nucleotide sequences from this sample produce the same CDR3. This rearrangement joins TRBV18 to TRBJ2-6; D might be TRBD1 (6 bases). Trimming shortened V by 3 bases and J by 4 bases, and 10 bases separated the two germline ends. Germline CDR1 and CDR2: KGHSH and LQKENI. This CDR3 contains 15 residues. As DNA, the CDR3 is TGTGCCAGCTCACCCACAGGGTACGGGGCCAACGTCCTGACTTTC. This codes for CASSPTGYGANVLTF. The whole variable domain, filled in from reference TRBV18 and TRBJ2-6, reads NAGVMQNPRHLVRRRGQEARLRCSPMKGHSHVYWYRQLPEEGLKFMVYLQKENIIDESGMPKERFSAEFPKEGPSILRIQQVVRGDSAAYFCASSPTGYGANVLTFGAGSRLTVL.

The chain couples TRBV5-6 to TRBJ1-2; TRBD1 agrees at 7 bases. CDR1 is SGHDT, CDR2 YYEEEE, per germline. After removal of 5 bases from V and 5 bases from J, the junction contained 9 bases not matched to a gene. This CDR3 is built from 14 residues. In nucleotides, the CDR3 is TGTGCCAGCAGGGGGGGACAGTACTTTTATGGCTACACCTTC. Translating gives CASRGGQYFYGYTF.

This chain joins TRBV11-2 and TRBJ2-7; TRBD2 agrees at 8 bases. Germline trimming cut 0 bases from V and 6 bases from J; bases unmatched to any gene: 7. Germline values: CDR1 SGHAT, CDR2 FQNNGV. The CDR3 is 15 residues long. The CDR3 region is CASSLDRGGSREQYF. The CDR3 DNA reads TGTGCCAGCAGCTTAGATCGGGGGGGCTCGCGCGAGCAGTACTTC.

The DNA of the CDR3 is TGTGCCAGCAGTTTACGGGACAATAACAATGAGCAGTTCTTC. Its translation is CASSLRDNNNEQFF. The chain links TRBV27 to TRBJ2-1; the D gene is possibly TRBD1 (6 bases). Per germline, CDR1 MNHEY and CDR2 SMNVEV (reference sequence). V lost 2 bases and J 5 bases, leaving 10 bases between the germline ends. This CDR3 spans 14 amino acids.

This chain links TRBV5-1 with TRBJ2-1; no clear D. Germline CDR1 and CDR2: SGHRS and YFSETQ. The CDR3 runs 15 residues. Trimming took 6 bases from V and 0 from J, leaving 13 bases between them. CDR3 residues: CASKTTDSSYNEQFF. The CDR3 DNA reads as TGCGCCAGCAAAACGACTGACTCCTCCTACAATGAGCAGTTCTTC.

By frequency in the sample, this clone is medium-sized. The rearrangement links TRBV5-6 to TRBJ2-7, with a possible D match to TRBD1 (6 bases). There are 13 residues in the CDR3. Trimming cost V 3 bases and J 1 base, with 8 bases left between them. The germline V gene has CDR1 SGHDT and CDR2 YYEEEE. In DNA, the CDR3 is TGTGCCAGCAGCTATACAGGGTCCTACGAGCAGTACGTC. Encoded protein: CASSYTGSYEQYV.

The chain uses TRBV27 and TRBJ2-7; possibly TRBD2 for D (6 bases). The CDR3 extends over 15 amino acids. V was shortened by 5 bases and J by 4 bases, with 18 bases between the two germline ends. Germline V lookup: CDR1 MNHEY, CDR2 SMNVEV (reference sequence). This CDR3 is CASSPSRGAGYEQYF. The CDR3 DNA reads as TGTGCCAGCAGTCCGTCGCGGGGAGCCGGTTACGAGCAGTACTTC.